This entry lists 32 T cell receptor beta chains sequenced from one sample in a study of T-cell reconstitution after alpha-beta-depleted transplantation in children listed by TCRdb under 2016. The treatment or condition label on this specimen signifies: allogeneic hematopoietic cell transplantation with graft depleted of TCRalphabeta T cells and CD19 B cells. The method was PCR. Instrument on record: Illumina HiSeq 2500. To normalize quantification of the TCRbeta repertoire, the TCR libraries were built with molecular barcoding that relied on unique molecular identifiers. TCRdb reworked the public reads: Q25 trimming with fastp, MiXCR clone assembly, productive beta chains retained. Rows with one shared CDR3 protein collapse into an entry with the most common genes and DNA. This sample holds some 100,000 distinct CDR3 sequences; 20% to 30% were observed only once. The ten largest clones add up to 20% to 25% of the sample.

The sample in question was PBMCs, obtained before TCRalphabeta/CD19-depleted stem cell transplant. These receptors came from a boy under 10 years old with acute lymphoblastic leukemia, due to receive a stem cell transplant.

This clonotype came up many times. CDR3 loop: CASSISAASEAFF. As DNA, the CDR3 is TGTGCCAGCAGCATTTCGGCGGCATCTGAAGCTTTCTTT. V usage is TRBV12-3 or TRBV12-4 and J usage is TRBJ1-1; the D is unclear. The CDR3 has 13 residues. Trimming pared 6 bases from V and 6 bases from J, leaving 14 bases between.

The chain combines TRBV18 with TRBJ1-1, with unresolved D. CDR3 size: 14 residues. The germline gives CDR1 KGHSH, CDR2 LQKENI. V was cut by 3 bases and J by 2 bases, with 10 bases left in between. DNA of the CDR3: TGTGCCAGCTCACCGGCAGGACTTAACACTGAAGCTTTCTTT. Amino acid sequence: CASSPAGLNTEAFF.

Ten or more counts support this clonotype. This chain uses TRBV20-1 with TRBJ2-7; the D gene is possibly TRBD1 (5 bases). From germline, CDR1 is DFQATT and CDR2 SNEGSKA (reference sequence). The ends were cut back, 3 bases at V and 3 bases at J, with 6 bases in the middle. The CDR3 covers 11 residues. CDR3 DNA: TGCAGTGCTAGCAGGGACTACGAGCAGTACTTC. This translates into CSASRDYEQYF.

This clonotype was seen a handful of times. V is TRBV12-3 or TRBV12-4 and J is TRBJ1-2; D gene unclear. The length of the CDR3 is 11 residues. Trimming pared 8 bases from V and 8 bases from J, leaving 12 bases between. The CDR3, as DNA: TGTGCCAGCGAAAGGACCGGAGGCTACACCTTC. Protein sequence: CASERTGGYTF.

The chain joins TRBV5-1 to TRBJ2-2, with 7 bases lining up with TRBD2. Losses at the gene ends were 6 bases for V and 5 bases for J; bases not matched to a gene: 16. The CDR3 contains 17 residues. Germline V gives CDR1 SGHRS, CDR2 YFSETQ. This CDR3 is CASNPSSGGARTGELFF. The CDR3 coding sequence is TGCGCCAGCAACCCTTCTAGCGGAGGGGCTCGAACCGGGGAGCTGTTTTTT. Complete variable domain (other parts from reference TRBV5-1 and TRBJ2-2): KAGVTQTPRYLIKTRGQQVTLSCSPISGHRSVSWYQQTPGQGLQFLFEYFSETQRNKGNFPGRFSGRQFSNSRSEMNVSTLELGDSALYLCASNPSSGGARTGELFFGEGSRLTVL.

This chain links TRBV29-1 with TRBJ1-1, with unresolved D. The germline gives CDR1 SQVTM, CDR2 ANQGSEA. V lost 4 bases and J lost 2, with 11 bases in between. The CDR3 runs to 13 residues. CDR3 loop: CSVADGLNTEAFF. The DNA of the CDR3 is TGCAGCGTTGCCGACGGTCTAAACACTGAAGCTTTCTTT.

This clonotype was seen a handful of times. The chain links TRBV20-1 to TRBJ2-7; D may match TRBD1 or TRBD2 (6 bases each). The V end lost 3 bases, the J end lost 5 bases, and 14 bases lay between the germline ends. CDR1 is DFQATT and CDR2 is SNEGSKA in the germline V gene (reference sequence). The CDR3 totals 13 residues. The CDR3 loop is CSARGDGGHEQYF. In DNA, the CDR3 is TGCAGTGCTAGGGGGGACGGGGGCCACGAGCAGTACTTC.

This clonotype has a count of ten or more. CDR3 coding DNA: TGTGCCATCTCTGCGGGCTACGAGCAGTACTTC. It is translated as CAISAGYEQYF. The chain carries TRBV25-1 and TRBJ2-7; D perhaps matches TRBD2 (5 bases). V was cut by 10 bases and J by 3 bases, with 10 bases left in between. CDR3 size: 11 residues. The germline V gene encodes CDR1 MGHDK and CDR2 SYGVNS.

The J gene is TRBJ2-5, the V gene TRBV20-1, with no clear D. Germline V gene lookup returns CDR1 DFQATT and CDR2 SNEGSKA (reference sequence). The CDR3 is 16 amino acids. V was cut by 2 bases and J by 2 bases, with 18 bases left in between. The CDR3 nucleotides read TGCAGTGCTAGAACCATTAAGTCAGCGCAACAAGAGACCCAGTACTTC. This codes for CSARTIKSAQQETQYF.

Comments on this clonotype: One end of the junction is discordant with germline, which a read error may explain. The V gene is TRBV20-1, the J gene TRBJ2-5; D may correspond to TRBD1 or TRBD2 (5 bases each). Germline V gene data show CDR1 as DFQATT and CDR2 as SNEGSKA (reference sequence). The CDR3 consists of 13 residues. CDR3 in DNA: TGCAGTGCATCCCCTGGGGGTCCGGAGACCCAGCACTTC. It specifies CSASPGGPETQHF.

There are many counts of this clonotype. CDR3 region: CAVGGGNTEAFF. Here the CDR3 DNA reads TGTGCCGTAGGAGGGGGGAACACTGAAGCTTTCTTT. The chain links TRBV10-3 to TRBJ1-1; perhaps TRBD1 as D (6 bases). Germline values: CDR1 ENHRY, CDR2 SYGVKD. The CDR3 consists of 12 residues. Trimming stripped 11 bases from V and 1 base from J, with 11 bases between.

CDR3 coding DNA: TGCAGTGCTACTAGCGGAGGGGCCCTGATGACAGATACGCAGTATTTT. Translating it yields CSATSGGALMTDTQYF. The chain links TRBV20-1 to TRBJ2-3, with 7 bases fitting TRBD2. V gave up 4 bases and J gave up 3 bases; unmatched junction bases: 13. The CDR3 is 16 residues long. Germline CDR1 reads DFQATT; CDR2 reads SNEGSKA (reference sequence).

The chain employs TRBV5-1 and TRBJ2-1; D not resolved. The germline V and J ends were trimmed by 1 base and 4 bases, with 6 bases remaining between them. Per germline, CDR1 SGHRS and CDR2 YFSETQ. There are 13 residues in the CDR3. The CDR3 bases are TGCGCCAGCAGCTTGAAGGCTTACAATGAGCAGTTCTTC. Its translation is CASSLKAYNEQFF.

The chain recombines TRBV12-3 or TRBV12-4 with TRBJ1-2; 7 positions agree with TRBD1. The CDR3 extends over 13 amino acids. Trimming at V came to 5 bases and at J to 7 bases, leaving 7 bases not matched to a gene. CDR3 loop: CASSRGGAGGYTF. For the CDR3, the DNA is TGTGCCAGCAGTAGAGGGGGCGCGGGTGGCTACACCTTC.

The genes are TRBV6-1 and TRBJ1-2, with D perhaps matching TRBD1 (6 bases). Trimming took 7 bases from V and 1 from J, leaving 10 bases between them. This CDR3 has 13 residues. Germline-derived CDR1 and CDR2 are MNHNS and SASEGT. The CDR3 here is CASTHRDNYGYTF. DNA for the CDR3: TGTGCCAGCACCCACAGGGATAACTATGGCTACACCTTC.

The gene calls are TRBV20-1 and TRBJ2-3, with 8 bases matching TRBD2. The germline CDR1 and CDR2 sequences are DFQATT and SNEGSKA (reference sequence). Losses at the gene ends were 5 bases for V and 2 bases for J; bases not matched to a gene: 12. The CDR3 extends over 16 amino acids. The CDR3 spells CSALLAEPKNTDTQYF. Here the CDR3 DNA reads TGCAGTGCTCTACTAGCGGAGCCTAAAAACACAGATACGCAGTATTTT.

This chain joins TRBV25-1 and TRBJ1-1, with unresolved D. Germline CDR1 MGHDK, CDR2 SYGVNS. Trimming took 3 bases from V and 5 from J, leaving 7 bases between them. The CDR3 sequence is 12 residues long. CDR3 region: CASSEPGTEAFF. The CDR3 region has the DNA TGTGCCAGCAGTGAGCCGGGGACTGAAGCTTTCTTT.

The table lists this clonotype with a few counts. The J gene is TRBJ2-1, the V gene TRBV12-3 or TRBV12-4, with a weak D call TRBD2 (6 bases). With 1 base removed from V and 12 bases from J, the gap between germline ends came to 16 bases. The CDR3 is 14 residues long. The CDR3 sequence is CASSLVGGTPGQFF. In DNA, the CDR3 is TGTGCCAGCAGTTTAGTTGGCGGGACCCCAGGGCAGTTCTTC.

This chain uses TRBV5-1 with TRBJ2-7; no firm D call. Per the germline V gene, CDR1 is SGHRS and CDR2 is YFSETQ. V shed 0 bases and J shed 2 bases, with 9 bases lying between them. The CDR3 spans 14 residues. For the CDR3, the DNA is TGCGCCAGCAGCTTGGAGGCAGGCCCCTACGAGCAGTACTTC. This codes for CASSLEAGPYEQYF.

This sequence joins TRBV9 and TRBJ2-2, with a possible D match to TRBD2 (5 bases). Germline-derived CDR1 and CDR2 are SGDLS and YYNGEE. Between the trimmed V and J ends, which lost 3 bases and 3 bases, there was a span of 15 bases. CDR3 length: 16 residues. The CDR3 reads CASSAGSLTHTGELFF. CDR3 sequence (DNA): TGTGCCAGCAGCGCGGGATCCCTCACTCACACCGGGGAGCTGTTTTTT.

This clonotype has only a few counts. V gene TRBV4-3 combines with J gene TRBJ2-5; D tentatively fits TRBD1 or TRBD2 (5 bases each). Germline-derived CDR1 and CDR2 are LGHNA and YSLEER. This CDR3 has 15 amino acids. Between the trimmed V and J ends, which lost 0 bases and 4 bases, there was a span of 12 bases. For the CDR3, the DNA is TGCGCCAGCAGCCAAGACCCCGGGGACGGAGAGACCCAGTACTTC. It codes for CASSQDPGDGETQYF.

The chain recombines TRBV5-5 with TRBJ1-2, with D hard to call. Germline V gives CDR1 SGHKS, CDR2 YYEKEE (reference sequence). The CDR3 runs 12 residues. Trimming shortened V by 4 bases and J by 5 bases, and 9 bases separated the two germline ends. CDR3 loop: CASSARGYGYTF. DNA of the CDR3: TGTGCCAGCAGCGCCCGGGGATATGGCTACACCTTC.

This clonotype showed up many times. The rearrangement uses TRBV4-3 and TRBJ1-5; D is unclear. The CDR3 contains 13 residues. The ends were cut back, 0 bases at V and 7 bases at J, with 7 bases in the middle. Germline CDR1 LGHNA, CDR2 YSLEER. DNA for the CDR3: TGCGCCAGCAGCCAAGACCAAGGCCAGCCCCAGCATTTT. Protein sequence: CASSQDQGQPQHF.

V and J are TRBV6-2 or TRBV6-3 and TRBJ2-7; possibly TRBD1 for D (6 bases). The length of the CDR3 is 15 residues. The V and J ends lost 6 bases and 2 bases respectively, with 17 bases between them. The germline V gene has CDR1 MNHEY and CDR2 SVGEGT. CDR3 nucleotides: TGTGCCAGCAGAGACTTAGACAGGACAACCTACGAGCAGTACTTC. Its translation is CASRDLDRTTYEQYF.

There are a few counts of this clonotype. The chain combines TRBV29-1 with TRBJ1-3, with unresolved D. Germline V gives CDR1 SQVTM, CDR2 ANQGSEA. Trimming cost V 8 bases and J 1 base, with 12 bases left between them. This CDR3 region has 13 residues. CDR3 sequence: CSFAGESGNTIYF. The CDR3 coding sequence is TGCAGCTTCGCGGGCGAGTCTGGAAACACCATATATTTT. Filled out from reference TRBV29-1 and TRBJ1-3, the complete variable domain reads SAVISQKPSRDICQRGTSLTIQCQVDSQVTMMFWYRQQPGQSLTLIATANQGSEATYESGFVIDKFPISRPNLTFSTLTVSNMSPEDSSIYLCSFAGESGNTIYFGEGSWLTVV.

CDR3 sequence reads: CATSRDPPGTTGANVLTF. The CDR3 region has the DNA TGTGCCACCAGCAGAGATCCCCCGGGCACAACTGGGGCCAACGTCCTGACTTTC. The V call is TRBV15, the J call TRBJ2-6, with D uncertain. The CDR3 extends over 18 amino acids. V dropped 0 bases and J dropped 2 bases, with 14 bases sitting between them. Germline V gene sequence: CDR1 LNHNV, CDR2 YYDKDF (reference sequence).

The sample holds a few counts of this clonotype. The V gene is TRBV9, the J gene TRBJ2-3; D is perhaps TRBD1 or TRBD2 (5 bases each). This CDR3 region has 16 residues. V lost 4 bases and J 0 bases, leaving 15 bases between the germline ends. Looked up from germline, CDR1 is SGDLS and CDR2 is YYNGEE. In DNA form, the CDR3 reads TGTGCCAGCAGCCCCGAGGGGCTAGCTAGCACAGATACGCAGTATTTT. Protein sequence: CASSPEGLASTDTQYF.

This clonotype was seen once. The gene calls are TRBV20-1 and TRBJ2-7, with TRBD2 as a possible D gene (5 bases). With 3 bases removed from V and 2 bases from J, the gap between germline ends came to 11 bases. Germline V CDR1 and CDR2: DFQATT, SNEGSKA (reference sequence). The CDR3 runs to 13 residues. The CDR3 DNA follows: TGCAGTGCTAGTTTGCCGGGGACCTACGAGCAGTACTTC. It encodes CSASLPGTYEQYF.

This chain connects TRBV2 to TRBJ2-1; D may be TRBD2 (6 bases). This CDR3 is built from 14 residues. Germline CDR1 is SNHLY and CDR2 is FYNNEI. V lost 4 bases and J 6 bases, leaving 13 bases between the germline ends. DNA for the CDR3: TGTGCCAGCAGTGTACTAGCAATGGGCAATGAGCAGTTCTTC. It encodes CASSVLAMGNEQFF.

This clonotype was observed at least ten times. The chain's CDR3 is CASSSSDRGNTGELFF. The CDR3 nucleotides are TGTGCCAGCAGCTCTTCTGACAGGGGGAACACCGGGGAGCTGTTTTTT. The rearrangement joins TRBV7-2 to TRBJ2-2; 8 bases line up with TRBD1. V trimming: 4 bases; J trimming: 1 base; junction bases outside the gene matches: 5. This CDR3 has 16 amino acids. CDR1 is SGHTA and CDR2 is FQGNSA in the germline V gene.

The rearrangement uses TRBV11-2 and TRBJ2-5; 14 nucleotides match TRBD2. Germline CDR1 is SGHAT and CDR2 is FQNNGV. This CDR3 is built from 18 residues. After removal of 1 base from V and 4 bases from J, the junction contained 8 bases not matched to a gene. CDR3 DNA sequence: TGTGCCAGCAGCTTAGGAGGGACTAGCGGGAGCCCCAGAGAGACCCAGTACTTC. The encoded protein is CASSLGGTSGSPRETQYF. Full variable domain (missing parts from reference TRBV11-2 and TRBJ2-5): EAGVAQSPRYKIIEKRQSVAFWCNPISGHATLYWYQQILGQGPKLLIQFQNNGVVDDSQLPKDRFSAERLKGVDSTLKIQPAKLEDSAVYLCASSLGGTSGSPRETQYFGPGTRLLVL.

This clonotype was counted only a few times. The rearrangement uses TRBV24-1 and TRBJ2-5; 13 nucleotides match TRBD2. Germline CDR1 and CDR2: KGHDR and SFDVKD. The V gene end was trimmed by 4 bases and the J gene end by 5 bases; junction bases not matched to a gene: 6. The CDR3 spans 16 residues. CDR3 protein: CATSDRTSGSRETQYF. CDR3 sequence (DNA): TGTGCCACCAGTGACAGGACTAGCGGGAGTAGGGAGACCCAGTACTTC.